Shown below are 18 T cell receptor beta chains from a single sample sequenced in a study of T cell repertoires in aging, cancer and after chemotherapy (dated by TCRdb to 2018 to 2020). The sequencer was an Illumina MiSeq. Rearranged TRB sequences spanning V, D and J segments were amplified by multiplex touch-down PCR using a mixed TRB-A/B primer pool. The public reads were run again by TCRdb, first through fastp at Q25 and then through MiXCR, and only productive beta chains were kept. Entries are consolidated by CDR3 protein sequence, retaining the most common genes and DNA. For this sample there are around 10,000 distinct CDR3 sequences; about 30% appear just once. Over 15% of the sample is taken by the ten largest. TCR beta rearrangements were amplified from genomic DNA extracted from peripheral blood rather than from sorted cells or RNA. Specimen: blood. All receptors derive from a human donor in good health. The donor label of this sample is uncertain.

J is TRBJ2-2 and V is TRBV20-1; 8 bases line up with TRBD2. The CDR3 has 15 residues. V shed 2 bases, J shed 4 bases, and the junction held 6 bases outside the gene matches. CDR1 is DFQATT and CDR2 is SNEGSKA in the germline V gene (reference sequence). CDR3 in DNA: TGCAGTGCTAGACCGGGGGGGTCAGGCACCGGGGAGCTGTTTTTT. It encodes CSARPGGSGTGELFF.

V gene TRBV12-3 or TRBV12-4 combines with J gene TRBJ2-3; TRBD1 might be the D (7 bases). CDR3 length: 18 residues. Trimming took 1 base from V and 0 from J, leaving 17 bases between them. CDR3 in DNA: TGTGCCAGCAGTTTAGTACAGGGGAGGATTTCTAGCACAGATACGCAGTATTTT. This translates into CASSLVQGRISSTDTQYF.

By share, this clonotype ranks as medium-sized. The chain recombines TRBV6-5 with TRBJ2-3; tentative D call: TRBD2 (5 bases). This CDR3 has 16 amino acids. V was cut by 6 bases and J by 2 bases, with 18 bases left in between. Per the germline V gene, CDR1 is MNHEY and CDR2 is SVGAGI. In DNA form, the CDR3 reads TGTGCCAGCAGCGGCAGAGGACTCCCCTTCACAGATACGCAGTATTTT. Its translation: CASSGRGLPFTDTQYF.

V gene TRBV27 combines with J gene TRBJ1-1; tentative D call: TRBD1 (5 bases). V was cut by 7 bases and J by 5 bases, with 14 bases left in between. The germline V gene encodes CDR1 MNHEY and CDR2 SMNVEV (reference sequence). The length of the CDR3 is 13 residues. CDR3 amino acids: CASKLIRGTEAFF. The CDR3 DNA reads TGTGCCAGCAAACTCATTCGGGGGACTGAAGCTTTCTTT.

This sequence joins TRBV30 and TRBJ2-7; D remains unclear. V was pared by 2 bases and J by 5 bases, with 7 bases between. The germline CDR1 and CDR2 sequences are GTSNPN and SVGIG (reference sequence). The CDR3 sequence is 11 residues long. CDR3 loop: CAWSLSDEQYF. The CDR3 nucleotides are TGTGCCTGGAGTTTATCAGACGAGCAGTACTTC.

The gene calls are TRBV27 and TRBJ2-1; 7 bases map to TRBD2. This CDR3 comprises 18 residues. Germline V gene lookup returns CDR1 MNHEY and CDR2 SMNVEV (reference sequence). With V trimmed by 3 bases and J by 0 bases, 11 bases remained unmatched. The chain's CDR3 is CASSFSSVGGSSYNEQFF. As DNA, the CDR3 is TGTGCCAGCAGTTTTTCTTCCGTAGGCGGGAGCTCCTACAATGAGCAGTTCTTC.

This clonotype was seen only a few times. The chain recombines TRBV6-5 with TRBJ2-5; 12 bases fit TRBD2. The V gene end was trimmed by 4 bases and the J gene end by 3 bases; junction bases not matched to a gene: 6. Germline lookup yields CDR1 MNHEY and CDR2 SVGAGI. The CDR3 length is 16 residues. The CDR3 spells CASSSVWTSGEETQYF. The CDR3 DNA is TGTGCCAGCAGTTCGGTGTGGACTAGCGGGGAAGAGACCCAGTACTTC.

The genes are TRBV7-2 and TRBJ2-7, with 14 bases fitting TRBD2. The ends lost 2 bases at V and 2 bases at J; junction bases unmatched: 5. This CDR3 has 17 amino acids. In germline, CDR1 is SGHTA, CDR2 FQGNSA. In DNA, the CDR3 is TGTGCCAGCAGCTTACCAGGACTAGCGGGGGGACCCTACGAGCAGTACTTC. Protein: CASSLPGLAGGPYEQYF.

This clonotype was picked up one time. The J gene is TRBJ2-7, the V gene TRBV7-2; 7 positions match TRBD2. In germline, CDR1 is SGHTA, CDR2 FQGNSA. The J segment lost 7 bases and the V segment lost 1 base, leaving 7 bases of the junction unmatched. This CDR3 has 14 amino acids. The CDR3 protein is CASSLGAGTEEQYF. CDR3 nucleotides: TGTGCCAGCAGCTTAGGAGCGGGGACGGAGGAGCAGTACTTC.

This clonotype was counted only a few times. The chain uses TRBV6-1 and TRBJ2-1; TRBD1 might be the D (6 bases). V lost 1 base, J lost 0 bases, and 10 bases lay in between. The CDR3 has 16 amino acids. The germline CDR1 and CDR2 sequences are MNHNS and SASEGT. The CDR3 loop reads CASSEGGPLSYNEQFF. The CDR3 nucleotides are TGTGCCAGCAGTGAAGGGGGGCCCCTCTCCTACAATGAGCAGTTCTTC.

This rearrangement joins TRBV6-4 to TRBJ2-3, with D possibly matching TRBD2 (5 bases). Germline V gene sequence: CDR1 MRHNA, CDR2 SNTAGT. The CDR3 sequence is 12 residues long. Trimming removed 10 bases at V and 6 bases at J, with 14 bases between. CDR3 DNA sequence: TGTGCCACCGGGGTTGGAGGTGATACGCAGTATTTT. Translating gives CATGVGGDTQYF.

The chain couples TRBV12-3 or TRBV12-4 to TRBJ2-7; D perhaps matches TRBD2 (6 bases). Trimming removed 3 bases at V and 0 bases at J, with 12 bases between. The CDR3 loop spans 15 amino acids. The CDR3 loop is CASSLGLESSYEQYF. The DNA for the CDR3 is TGTGCCAGCAGTTTGGGACTGGAGAGCTCCTACGAGCAGTACTTC.

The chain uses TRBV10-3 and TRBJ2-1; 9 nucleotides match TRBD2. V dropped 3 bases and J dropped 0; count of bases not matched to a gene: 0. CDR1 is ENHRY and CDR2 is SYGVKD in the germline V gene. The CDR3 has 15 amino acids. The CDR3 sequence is CAISDSGSSYNEQFF. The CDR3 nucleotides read TGTGCCATCAGTGATAGCGGGAGCTCCTACAATGAGCAGTTCTTC.

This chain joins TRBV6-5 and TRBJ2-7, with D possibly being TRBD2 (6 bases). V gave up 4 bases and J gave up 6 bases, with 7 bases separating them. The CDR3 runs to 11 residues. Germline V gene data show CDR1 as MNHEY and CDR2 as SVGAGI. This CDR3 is CASSSGGEQYF. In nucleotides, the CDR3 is TGTGCCAGCAGTTCCGGGGGCGAGCAGTACTTC.

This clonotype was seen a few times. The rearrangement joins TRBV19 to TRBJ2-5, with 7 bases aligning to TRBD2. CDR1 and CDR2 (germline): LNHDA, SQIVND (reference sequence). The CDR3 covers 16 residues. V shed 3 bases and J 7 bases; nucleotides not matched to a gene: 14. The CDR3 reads CASSMLGGPLSRTQYF. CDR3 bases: TGTGCCAGTAGTATGTTGGGAGGGCCCCTCAGCCGGACCCAGTACTTC. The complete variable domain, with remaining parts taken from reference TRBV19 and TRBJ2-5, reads DGGITQSPKYLFRKEGQNVTLSCEQNLNHDAMYWYRQDPGQGLRLIYYSQIVNDFQKGDIAEGYSVSREKKESFPLTVTSAQKNPTAFYLCASSMLGGPLSRTQYFGPGTRLLVL.

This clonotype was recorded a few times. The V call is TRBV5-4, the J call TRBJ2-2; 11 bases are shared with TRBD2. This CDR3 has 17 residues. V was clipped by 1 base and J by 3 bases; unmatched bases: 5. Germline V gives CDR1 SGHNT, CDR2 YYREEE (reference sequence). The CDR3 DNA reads TGTGCCAGCAGCTTGTTACTAGCGGGAGCCCACACCGGGGAGCTGTTTTTT. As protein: CASSLLLAGAHTGELFF.

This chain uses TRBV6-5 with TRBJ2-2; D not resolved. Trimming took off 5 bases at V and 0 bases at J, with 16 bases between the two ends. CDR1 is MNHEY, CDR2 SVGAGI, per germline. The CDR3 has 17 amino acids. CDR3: CASSEAVGAANTGELFF. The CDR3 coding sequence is TGTGCCAGCAGTGAAGCAGTAGGAGCCGCGAACACCGGGGAGCTGTTTTTT.

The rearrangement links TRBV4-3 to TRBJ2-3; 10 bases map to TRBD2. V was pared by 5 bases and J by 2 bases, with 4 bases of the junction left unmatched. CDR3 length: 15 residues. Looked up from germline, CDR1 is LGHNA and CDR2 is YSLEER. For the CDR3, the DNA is TGCGCCAGCAGCACGGGACTAGCGAACACAGATACGCAGTATTTT. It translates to CASSTGLANTDTQYF.